This TCR beta chain was captured by sequencing in a study of cytomegalovirus exposure and HLA in healthy donors. Study-wide background: Earlier, 150 million to 200 million T cells were analyzed, and some 120 million unique TCR beta sequences were found among them. Study findings and constraints: Most CMV-associated TCR beta chains were later found to appear HLA-restricted. Among TCR sequences, most were rare, though some public TCRs appeared in many donors. A later analysis reported that several of the most significant clusters appeared to be linked to common viral pathogens, among them Epstein-Barr virus.

The study ran its PCR with 60 Vbeta and 13 Jbeta primers. TCRdb's table, derived via immunoSEQ multiplex PCR, lists solely in-frame clones and lacks some. The sample holds 70,000 or so clones; less than 75% are singletons and the top ten take approximately 11%. A word on this clone: The antigen is not known.

This TCR was sampled from a woman aged 25 to 39 in good health and CMV-seronegative. Sequenced material: PBMCs.

The CDR3 reads CASSAGGGSNQPQHF. The CDR3 nucleotides read TGTGCCAGCAGCGCGGGAGGTGGGAGCAATCAGCCCCAGCATTTT. The chain is built from TRBV9 and TRBJ1-5; no firm D call. V was pared by 3 bases and J by 1 base, with 11 bases between. Germline loops: CDR1 SGDLS, CDR2 YYNGEE. The CDR3 totals 15 residues.